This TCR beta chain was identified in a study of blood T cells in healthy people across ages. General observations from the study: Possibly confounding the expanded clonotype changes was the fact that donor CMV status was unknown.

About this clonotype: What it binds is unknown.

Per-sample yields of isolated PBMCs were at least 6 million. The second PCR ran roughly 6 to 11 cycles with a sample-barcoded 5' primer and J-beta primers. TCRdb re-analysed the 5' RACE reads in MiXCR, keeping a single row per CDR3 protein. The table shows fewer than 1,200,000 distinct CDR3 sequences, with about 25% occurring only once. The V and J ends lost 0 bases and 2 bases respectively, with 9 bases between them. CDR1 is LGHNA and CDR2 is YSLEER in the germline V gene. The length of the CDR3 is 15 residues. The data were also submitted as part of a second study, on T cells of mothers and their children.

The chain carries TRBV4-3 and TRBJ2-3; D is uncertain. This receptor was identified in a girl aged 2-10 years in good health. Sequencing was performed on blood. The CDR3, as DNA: TGCGCCAGCAGCCAAGAACTTCGGACCACAGATACGCAGTATTTT. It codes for CASSQELRTTDTQYF.